The 15 T cell receptor beta chains listed next were all sequenced from one sample in a study of response to subunit inactivated influenza vaccine. TCRdb reprocessed the RT-PCR reads with MiXCR, giving one entry per CDR3 protein. The sample carries hundreds of thousands of distinct CDR3 sequences, roughly 20% recorded once. This sample comprised PBMCs from blood, obtained about 5 days after vaccination. These receptors came from a man aged 50 or older who received an inactivated influenza vaccine.

In its sample, this clonotype was seen many times. The chain has TRBV29-1 and TRBJ2-7, with D perhaps matching TRBD1 (6 bases). Germline loops: CDR1 SQVTM, CDR2 ANQGSEA. This CDR3 is built from 11 residues. V lost 4 bases, J lost 4 bases, and 8 bases lay in between. The DNA of the CDR3 is TGCAGCGTTGCAACAGGGTACGAGCAGTACTTC. Translating gives CSVATGYEQYF.

This clonotype has only a few counts. The chain is built from TRBV4-2 and TRBJ1-1; no clear D. V dropped 0 bases and J dropped 8 bases, with 10 bases sitting between them. The germline V gene has CDR1 LGHNA and CDR2 YNFKEQ. The CDR3 length is 13 residues. For the CDR3, the DNA is TGTGCCAGCAGCCAAGACTTAGTCCGGGAAGCTTTCTTT. It yields the protein CASSQDLVREAFF.

J is TRBJ2-5 and V is TRBV7-2; 11 nucleotides agree with TRBD2. CDR3 length: 17 residues. From germline, CDR1 is SGHTA and CDR2 FQGNSA. V shed 1 base and J 2 bases; nucleotides not matched to a gene: 6. The DNA of the CDR3 is TGTGCCAGCAGCTTAGTCGCGACTAGCGGGAATCAAGAGACCCAGTACTTC. Encoded protein: CASSLVATSGNQETQYF.

The table lists this clonotype with a few counts. V is TRBV2 and J is TRBJ1-2, with D unclear. Trimming pared 7 bases from V and 6 bases from J, leaving 12 bases between. CDR1 and CDR2 from the germline V gene are SNHLY and FYNNEI. CDR3 length: 12 residues. The CDR3 DNA reads TGTGCCAGCAAGTTGTACGGGGATGGCTACACCTTC. This encodes CASKLYGDGYTF. The variable domain in full, completed from reference TRBV2 and TRBJ1-2, reads EPEVTQTPSHQVTQMGQEVILRCVPISNHLYFYWYRQILGQKVEFLVSFYNNEISEKSEIFDDQFSVERPDGSNFTLKIRSTKLEDSAMYFCASKLYGDGYTFGSGTRLTVV.

DNA of the CDR3: TGTGCCAGCAGCTTAGTGTTCGCAGGCGGGACTGAAGCTTTCTTT. Translation gives CASSLVFAGGTEAFF. This sequence joins TRBV7-6 and TRBJ1-1; no clear D. This CDR3 region has 15 residues. Germline loops: CDR1 SGHVS, CDR2 FNYEAQ. V lost 1 base and J 5 bases, leaving 14 bases between the germline ends. Filled out from reference TRBV7-6 and TRBJ1-1, the complete variable domain reads GAGVSQSPRYKVTKRGQDVALRCDPISGHVSLYWYRQALGQGPEFLTYFNYEAQQDKSGLPNDRFSAERPEGSISTLTIQRTEQRDSAMYRCASSLVFAGGTEAFFGQGTRLTVV.

This clonotype was found a few times. The chain couples TRBV11-1 to TRBJ2-1, with D possibly being TRBD2 (6 bases). The germline V gene has CDR1 SGHAT and CDR2 FQDESV (reference sequence). This CDR3 has 12 amino acids. Trimming removed 5 bases from V and 11 bases from J, with 13 bases in between. In DNA form, the CDR3 reads TGTGCCAGCAGCCCTAACGGGGGTCAGCAGTTCTTC. Its protein product is CASSPNGGQQFF.

V and J are TRBV6-5 and TRBJ2-7; 12 positions agree with TRBD1. CDR1 MNHEY and CDR2 SVGAGI come from the germline V gene. CDR3 length equals 16 residues. V lost 0 bases to trimming and J lost 4 bases; unmatched junction nucleotides: 4. CDR3 amino acids: CASSYSGGQGAYEQYF. The CDR3 DNA reads TGTGCCAGCAGTTACTCGGGGGGACAGGGGGCATACGAGCAGTACTTC.

J is TRBJ2-7 and V is TRBV5-1, with D unresolved. CDR3 length: 13 amino acids. Trimming pared 3 bases from V and 2 bases from J, leaving 9 bases between. The germline V gene has CDR1 SGHRS and CDR2 YFSETQ. The CDR3 coding sequence is TGCGCCAGCAGCTCGGGTAACCCCTACGAGCAGTACTTC. It encodes CASSSGNPYEQYF.

The chain employs TRBV6-1 and TRBJ2-7, with 10 bases that match TRBD1. CDR1 and CDR2 (germline): MNHNS, SASEGT. After removal of 9 bases from V and 3 bases from J, the junction contained 5 bases not matched to a gene. This CDR3 has 13 residues. CDR3 in DNA: TGTGCCAGTGCCGGGACAGGGGTCTACGAGCAGTACTTC. Its protein is CASAGTGVYEQYF.

In nucleotides, the CDR3 is TGTGCCAGCACAATCCTGGCAGGGGGCAGTGGCTACACCTTC. Protein product: CASTILAGGSGYTF. This chain joins TRBV7-9 and TRBJ1-2; TRBD1 matches 8 bases. V was clipped by 7 bases and J by 7 bases; unmatched bases: 11. Germline V gives CDR1 SEHNR, CDR2 FQNEAQ (reference sequence). This CDR3 comprises 14 residues.

The rearrangement uses TRBV6-5 and TRBJ1-1, with D unclear. This CDR3 has 14 residues. Germline CDR1 MNHEY, CDR2 SVGAGI. Trimming left V 0 bases short and J 0 bases short, with 5 bases between. The CDR3, as DNA: TGTGCCAGCAGTTACTCACTGGTGAACACTGAAGCTTTCTTT. Translation: CASSYSLVNTEAFF.

The sample holds many counts of this clonotype. The chain recombines TRBV5-1 with TRBJ1-4; TRBD1 might be the D (5 bases). This CDR3 is 14 amino acids long. Germline V gives CDR1 SGHRS, CDR2 YFSETQ. The V and J ends lost 4 bases and 4 bases respectively, with 11 bases between them. The CDR3 DNA sequence: TGCGCCAGCAGCGCAGGACACGTTAATGAAAAACTGTTTTTT. Protein: CASSAGHVNEKLFF.

The sample holds many counts of this clonotype. The J gene is TRBJ2-1, the V gene TRBV11-2, with D possibly TRBD2 on 6 matching bases. Trimming cost V 0 bases and J 6 bases, with 21 bases left between them. The CDR3 extends over 18 amino acids. Germline values: CDR1 SGHAT, CDR2 FQNNGV. Written as DNA, the CDR3 is TGTGCCAGCAGCTTAGACTTAGCGGAGGCAAGAAGACGCAATGAGCAGTTCTTC. Protein sequence: CASSLDLAEARRRNEQFF.

This clonotype was picked up a small number of times. This chain uses TRBV12-3 or TRBV12-4 with TRBJ2-4; no definite D call. V was trimmed by 7 bases and J by 9 bases, leaving 19 bases between them. The CDR3 is 14 residues long. The CDR3 sequence is CASTPGGVEVIQYF. The CDR3 DNA follows: TGTGCCAGCACGCCAGGTGGGGTGGAAGTCATTCAGTACTTC.

The J gene is TRBJ1-5, the V gene TRBV4-2, with D possibly TRBD1 on 6 matching bases. The V and J ends lost 0 bases and 3 bases respectively, with 12 bases between them. The CDR3 loop spans 16 amino acids. From germline, CDR1 is LGHNA and CDR2 YNFKEQ. CDR3 in DNA: TGTGCCAGCAGCCAAGATTGGACAGCTTTCAATCAGCCCCAGCATTTT. It translates to CASSQDWTAFNQPQHF.